One and the same sample provided the 20 T cell receptor beta chains below, sequenced in a study of siplizumab effects on memory and regulatory T cells. Repertoires were generated with immunoSEQ multiplex PCR, while TCRdb's copy carries only in-frame clones and drops some. The sample records some 100,000 clones, about 96% being singletons. Sequencing used naive CD4+ T cells sorted from blood. All receptors derive from a human donor in good health.

V and J are TRBV19 and TRBJ2-5; D remains ambiguous. V lost 5 bases and J lost 2, with 3 bases in between. This CDR3 is built from 11 residues. Germline V gene sequence: CDR1 LNHDA, CDR2 SQIVND (reference sequence). The CDR3 nucleotides read TGTGCCAGTAGTGCACAAGAGACCCAGTACTTC. It specifies CASSAQETQYF. Drawing the rest from reference TRBV19 and TRBJ2-5, the complete variable domain is DGGITQSPKYLFRKEGQNVTLSCEQNLNHDAMYWYRQDPGQGLRLIYYSQIVNDFQKGDIAEGYSVSREKKESFPLTVTSAQKNPTAFYLCASSAQETQYFGPGTRLLVL.

The chain links TRBV28 to TRBJ1-5; D uncertain. The CDR3 consists of 10 residues. V dropped 11 bases and J dropped 11 bases, with 13 bases sitting between them. The germline gives CDR1 MDHEN, CDR2 SYDVKM. The CDR3 protein is CASGPGSQHF. The CDR3 bases are TGTGCCTCTGGCCCCGGGTCCCAGCATTTT. Looking up the rest from reference TRBV28 and TRBJ1-5 gives the full variable domain: DVKVTQSSRYLVKRTGEKVFLECVQDMDHENMFWYRQDPGLGLRLIYFSYDVKMKEKGDIPEGYSVSREKKERFSLILESASTNQTSMYLCASGPGSQHFGDGTRLSIL.

This clone came up once. The gene calls are TRBV10-1 and TRBJ2-7, with D possibly being TRBD1 (6 bases). The V and J ends lost 5 bases and 7 bases respectively, with 18 bases between them. Germline-derived CDR1 and CDR2 are WNHNN and SYGVQD (reference sequence). This CDR3 is built from 14 residues. The CDR3 region is CASSRGQTVGEQYF. CDR3 bases: TGCGCCAGCAGTCGAGGACAGACTGTTGGGGAGCAGTACTTC.

This chain joins TRBV27 and TRBJ1-1; no clear D gene. CDR1 and CDR2 from the germline V gene are MNHEY and SMNVEV (reference sequence). V dropped 6 bases and J dropped 4 bases, with 18 bases sitting between them. The CDR3 is 15 residues long. The CDR3 loop reads CASSPSLLVTTEAFF. Here the CDR3 DNA reads TGTGCCAGCAGCCCGTCTCTATTGGTGACCACTGAAGCTTTCTTT.

The gene calls are TRBV5-1 and TRBJ2-7; D remains unclear. This CDR3 is built from 13 residues. V was shortened by 4 bases and J by 4 bases, with 12 bases between the two germline ends. CDR1 is SGHRS and CDR2 is YFSETQ in the germline V gene. The CDR3, as DNA: TGCGCCAGCAGCCCCGCCACCCTATACGAGCAGTACTTC. It encodes CASSPATLYEQYF.

Written as DNA, the CDR3 is TGCGCCAGCAGCCAAGATGGGTCCGGGGCAGATACGCAGTATTTT. It translates to CASSQDGSGADTQYF. The V gene is TRBV4-1, the J gene TRBJ2-3, with D possibly matching TRBD2 (5 bases). The germline gives CDR1 MGHRA, CDR2 YSYEKL. There are 15 residues in the CDR3. Between the trimmed V and J ends, which lost 0 bases and 4 bases, there was a span of 11 bases.

The gene calls are TRBV10-1 and TRBJ2-3; D possibly uses TRBD1 or TRBD2 (5 bases each). From germline, CDR1 is WNHNN and CDR2 SYGVQD (reference sequence). The CDR3 extends over 13 amino acids. Trimming stripped 4 bases from V and 2 bases from J, with 7 bases between. The chain's CDR3 is CASSGGTTDTQYF. The DNA for the CDR3 is TGCGCCAGCAGTGGAGGGACCACAGATACGCAGTATTTT.

The J gene is TRBJ1-1, the V gene TRBV28; no reliable D call. The germline V gene encodes CDR1 MDHEN and CDR2 SYDVKM. The V end was cut by 6 bases, the J end by 1 base, with 18 bases between. The CDR3 is made up of 16 amino acids. CDR3: CASSSPGNLRNTEAFF. The CDR3 DNA is TGTGCCAGCAGCTCCCCGGGTAATCTGAGGAACACTGAAGCTTTCTTT.

This chain uses TRBV25-1 with TRBJ1-2, with 8 bases aligning to TRBD1. The CDR3 runs 14 residues. Germline lookup yields CDR1 MGHDK and CDR2 SYGVNS. With 6 bases clipped from V and 6 bases from J, the junction kept 9 bases outside the gene matches. This CDR3 is CASSGQTGENGYTF. CDR3 DNA sequence: TGTGCCAGCAGCGGACAGACAGGGGAGAATGGCTACACCTTC.

As to this clone: The junction shows a germline mismatch at one end, possibly a read error. The V call is TRBV7-2, the J call TRBJ1-5, with D tentatively TRBD1 (5 bases). Germline CDR1 reads SGHTA; CDR2 reads FQGNSA. CDR3 length: 14 amino acids. Written as DNA, the CDR3 is TGTGCCAGCAGCTTAGGGGACGGCAATCAGTCCCAGCATTTT. This translates into CASSLGDGNQSQHF.

In DNA form, the CDR3 reads TGCGCCAGCAGTCGGACAGATCATATCGAAGCTTTCTTT. Translated, it gives CASSRTDHIEAFF. V gene TRBV5-1 combines with J gene TRBJ1-1; possible D gene TRBD1, 6 bases. The CDR3 covers 13 residues. From germline, CDR1 is SGHRS and CDR2 YFSETQ. V lost 5 bases and J 8 bases, leaving 16 bases between the germline ends.

This chain uses TRBV6-5 with TRBJ1-1, with 10 bases that match TRBD1. The V and J ends lost 6 bases and 2 bases, in that order; junction bases with no gene match: 6. The CDR3 loop spans 15 amino acids. The germline CDR1 and CDR2 sequences are MNHEY and SVGAGI. CDR3 protein: CASRDRGGVNTEAFF. As DNA, the CDR3 is TGTGCCAGCAGGGACAGGGGGGGTGTAAACACTGAAGCTTTCTTT.

The gene calls are TRBV18 and TRBJ1-4; the match to TRBD1 covers 8 bases. Germline V gives CDR1 KGHSH, CDR2 LQKENI. With 3 bases clipped from V and 10 bases from J, the junction kept 16 bases outside the gene matches. The CDR3 sequence is 17 residues long. The CDR3: CASSPFGDRISYGKLFF. The CDR3 DNA is TGTGCCAGCTCACCCTTCGGGGACAGGATTAGTTACGGAAAACTGTTTTTT.

The chain has TRBV7-3 and TRBJ1-1; D might be TRBD1 (6 bases). CDR3 size: 16 residues. Germline V gives CDR1 SGHTA, CDR2 FQGTGA. Trimming left V 0 bases short and J 4 bases short, with 15 bases between. DNA of the CDR3: TGTGCCAGCAGCTTAACGGGGGGCGCAGTCCCCACTGAAGCTTTCTTT. Translating gives CASSLTGGAVPTEAFF.

This chain links TRBV7-9 with TRBJ1-5; D call uncertain. In germline, CDR1 is SEHNR, CDR2 FQNEAQ (reference sequence). Trimming left V 1 base short and J 3 bases short, with 4 bases between. CDR3 size: 13 residues. In DNA, the CDR3 is TGTGCCAGCAGCTTAGTCGACAATCAGCCCCAGCATTTT. It translates to CASSLVDNQPQHF.

The chain employs TRBV5-1 and TRBJ1-2, with TRBD1 as a possible D gene (5 bases). The CDR3 totals 14 residues. Germline CDR1 SGHRS, CDR2 YFSETQ. Trimming took off 5 bases at V and 4 bases at J, with 15 bases between the two ends. The CDR3 reads CASSLAGPLYGYTF. For the CDR3, the DNA is TGCGCCAGCAGTCTTGCAGGGCCCCTCTATGGCTACACCTTC.

This clone was recorded once. The V call is TRBV5-1, the J call TRBJ1-4, with 7 positions matching TRBD1. The V segment lost 4 bases and the J segment 7 bases; nucleotides outside the gene matches: 7. The CDR3 runs to 14 residues. CDR1 and CDR2 (germline): SGHRS, YFSETQ. The CDR3 sequence is CASSPTTGIEKLFF. The CDR3 DNA reads TGCGCCAGCAGCCCAACGACAGGGATTGAAAAACTGTTTTTT.

The chain uses TRBV7-9 and TRBJ2-1; no firm D call. The CDR3 loop spans 15 amino acids. The V end was cut by 4 bases, the J end by 7 bases, with 17 bases between. Germline V lookup: CDR1 SEHNR, CDR2 FQNEAQ (reference sequence). CDR3 sequence (DNA): TGTGCCAGCAGCTCCTTATGGTCTGAACAAAATGAGCAGTTCTTC. This translates into CASSSLWSEQNEQFF.

The chain couples TRBV19 to TRBJ1-5; D unclear. Trimming pared 5 bases from V and 5 bases from J, leaving 13 bases between. Germline V lookup: CDR1 LNHDA, CDR2 SQIVND (reference sequence). The CDR3 has 14 residues. The CDR3 loop reads CASSSWQTDQPQHF. The CDR3 DNA sequence: TGTGCCAGTAGTTCGTGGCAGACTGATCAGCCCCAGCATTTT.

This CDR3 reads CASTRTYGTDTQYF. CDR3 coding DNA: TGTGCCAGTACCCGGACCTACGGCACAGATACGCAGTATTTT. This sequence joins TRBV19 and TRBJ2-3; D not resolved. This CDR3 has 14 amino acids. Trimming cost V 7 bases and J 1 base, with 12 bases left between them. CDR1 is LNHDA and CDR2 is SQIVND in the germline V gene (reference sequence).